A selection of T cell receptor beta chains follows, all from one sample in a study of post-analysis software for immune sequencing data. TCRdb redid the calling of the PCR reads with MiXCR, one entry per CDR3 protein. The data show 750,000 to 950,000 distinct CDR3 sequences, roughly 58% seen once. Sequencing was done on a sample of blood. Receptor source: a girl aged 5-17 years with multiple sclerosis. Both conserved end residues are part of each CDR3. The D gene is left open where the match is weak. Not all rows give a size; the values are once, few, many and, for expanded clones, a class.

V: TRBV3-1; D: NA; J: TRBJ1-5; size: NA; CDR3: CASSQDPGAGQPQHF; DNA: TGTGCCAGCAGCCAAGATCCGGGGGCGGGACAGCCCCAGCATTTT
V: TRBV7-2; D: TRBD2; J: TRBJ2-1; size: few; CDR3: CASSFSPGGGVPFF; DNA: TGTGCCAGCAGCTTTTCTCCGGGGGGTGGTGTCCCGTTCTTC
V: TRBV20-1; D: NA; J: TRBJ2-5; size: NA; CDR3: CSARPKADGTQYF; DNA: TGCAGTGCTAGACCTAAGGCAGACGGGACCCAGTACTTC
V: TRBV6-5; D: NA; J: TRBJ2-5; size: NA; CDR3: CASSTDHLQETQYF; DNA: TGTGCCAGCAGTACCGACCATTTGCAAGAGACCCAGTACTTC
V: TRBV20-1; D: TRBD2; J: TRBJ2-5; size: few; CDR3: CSAKRLAGGPDEETQYF; DNA: TGCAGTGCAAAGAGACTAGCGGGAGGGCCTGATGAGGAGACCCAGTACTTC
V: TRBV20-1; D: NA; J: TRBJ2-7; size: NA; CDR3: CSAESGRTKKFEQYF; DNA: TGCAGTGCTGAGAGTGGGCGGACAAAAAAGTTCGAGCAGTACTTC
V: TRBV5-4; D: TRBD2; J: TRBJ2-5; size: NA; CDR3: CASSGGGRNPSPRYQETQYF; DNA: TGTGCCAGCAGCGGGGGCGGGAGGAACCCTTCCCCTAGGTACCAAGAGACCCAGTACTTC
V: TRBV25-1; D: NA; J: TRBJ2-7; size: few; CDR3: CASSSSQGSYEQYF; DNA: TGTGCCAGCAGTAGTAGCCAGGGCTCCTACGAGCAGTACTTC
V: TRBV11-2; D: TRBD1; J: TRBJ2-3; size: NA; CDR3: CASSLVLQGAADTQYF; DNA: TGTGCCAGCAGCTTAGTTCTCCAGGGGGCGGCAGATACGCAGTATTTT
V: TRBV2; D: TRBD1; J: TRBJ2-7; size: NA; CDR3: CASGGTGVVYEQYF; DNA: TGTGCCAGCGGCGGGACAGGGGTTGTCTACGAGCAGTACTTC
V: TRBV4-1; D: NA; J: TRBJ1-1; size: NA; CDR3: CASSQAAVNTEAFF; DNA: TGCGCCAGCAGCCAAGCGGCTGTGAACACTGAAGCTTTCTTT
V: TRBV20-1; D: TRBD2; J: TRBJ2-1; size: NA; CDR3: CSAFPGLAGDGSYNEQFF; DNA: TGCAGTGCTTTCCCGGGACTAGCGGGGGACGGCTCCTACAATGAGCAGTTCTTC
V: TRBV2; D: NA; J: TRBJ1-2; size: NA; CDR3: CASSLSRGANGYTF; DNA: TGTGCCAGCAGCCTCTCCCGGGGGGCGAATGGCTACACCTTC
V: TRBV18; D: TRBD1; J: TRBJ2-5; size: once; CDR3: CASSPLFTGGKETQYF; DNA: TGTGCCAGCTCACCACTTTTTACAGGGGGAAAAGAGACCCAGTACTTC
V: TRBV5-1; D: NA; J: TRBJ1-1; size: NA; CDR3: CASSLVKGTEAFF; DNA: TGCGCCAGCAGCTTGGTCAAGGGCACTGAAGCTTTCTTT
V: TRBV2; D: NA; J: TRBJ2-6; size: NA; CDR3: CASSGTAGANVLTF; DNA: TGTGCCAGCAGTGGGACAGCTGGGGCCAACGTCCTGACTTTC
V: TRBV6-5; D: NA; J: TRBJ1-2; size: few; CDR3: CASSYSDTANYGYTF; DNA: TGTGCCAGCAGTTACTCGGACACCGCTAACTATGGCTACACCTTC
V: TRBV20-1; D: TRBD2; J: TRBJ2-7; size: NA; CDR3: CSAPGLATYEQYF; DNA: TGCAGTGCCCCCGGACTAGCGACTTACGAGCAGTACTTC
V: TRBV15; D: NA; J: TRBJ2-5; size: NA; CDR3: CATSRDPEETQYF; DNA: TGTGCCACCAGCAGAGACCCAGAAGAGACCCAGTACTTC
V: TRBV20-1; D: TRBD1; J: TRBJ2-7; size: few; CDR3: CSARHPQGALYEQYF; DNA: TGCAGTGCTAGACACCCACAGGGGGCCCTCTACGAGCAGTACTTC
V: TRBV27; D: NA; J: TRBJ2-7; size: few; CDR3: CASRTSRGGDSSYEQYF; DNA: TGTGCCAGCAGAACCTCCAGGGGAGGGGATAGCTCCTACGAGCAGTACTTC
V: TRBV7-8; D: TRBD1; J: TRBJ1-5; size: NA; CDR3: CASSLALRGARNQPQHF; DNA: TGTGCCAGCAGCTTAGCGCTCAGGGGGGCCCGCAATCAGCCCCAGCATTTT
V: TRBV29-1; D: TRBD2; J: TRBJ2-1; size: NA; CDR3: CSVAGLAGATTYNEQFF; DNA: TGCAGCGTTGCGGGACTAGCGGGGGCGACGACCTACAATGAGCAGTTCTTC
V: TRBV20-1; D: NA; J: TRBJ2-7; size: few; CDR3: CSARSPADEQYF; DNA: TGCAGTGCTAGATCCCCAGCGGACGAGCAGTACTTC
V: TRBV12-3/TRBV12-4; D: NA; J: TRBJ2-7; size: few; CDR3: CASSATGTTYEQYF; DNA: TGTGCCAGCAGTGCCACCGGGACAACCTACGAGCAGTACTTC
V: TRBV30; D: TRBD1; J: TRBJ1-2; size: NA; CDR3: CAWSRDRVGYGYTF; DNA: TGTGCCTGGAGTCGAGACAGGGTTGGTTATGGCTACACCTTC
V: TRBV7-9; D: NA; J: TRBJ2-1; size: NA; CDR3: CASSLRSGGTNYNEQFF; DNA: TGTGCCAGCAGCTTAAGAAGCGGCGGGACGAACTACAATGAGCAGTTCTTC
V: TRBV12-5; D: NA; J: TRBJ1-1; size: few; CDR3: CASGQVGGTEAFF; DNA: TGTGCTAGTGGCCAGGTTGGGGGGACTGAAGCTTTCTTT
V: TRBV27; D: TRBD2; J: TRBJ2-3; size: few; CDR3: CASSSPLAGPADTQYF; DNA: TGTGCCAGCAGTTCTCCGCTAGCGGGCCCTGCAGATACGCAGTATTTT
V: TRBV5-1; D: TRBD2; J: TRBJ2-7; size: NA; CDR3: CASSLASGPYEQYF; DNA: TGCGCCAGCAGCTTGGCTAGCGGGCCCTACGAGCAGTACTTC
V: TRBV20-1; D: NA; J: TRBJ2-7; size: NA; CDR3: CSARDTGGLEDEQYF; DNA: TGCAGTGCTAGAGATACCGGGGGGCTAGAGGACGAGCAGTACTTC
V: TRBV9; D: NA; J: TRBJ1-2; size: NA; CDR3: CASSVEGRANYGYTF; DNA: TGTGCCAGCAGCGTAGAAGGCAGAGCTAACTATGGCTACACCTTC
V: TRBV5-1; D: NA; J: TRBJ2-3; size: once; CDR3: CASSLRGLVGTDTQYF; DNA: TGCGCCAGCAGCTTGCGGGGCCTTGTGGGAACAGATACGCAGTATTTT
V: TRBV5-1; D: NA; J: TRBJ2-7; size: NA; CDR3: CASSLVLGGSFYEQYF; DNA: TGCGCCAGCAGCTTGGTTCTTGGGGGGAGCTTCTACGAGCAGTACTTC
V: TRBV5-1; D: TRBD1; J: TRBJ2-7; size: few; CDR3: CASSLRVPGQGTHEQYF; DNA: TGCGCCAGCAGCTTGAGGGTTCCGGGACAGGGGACCCACGAGCAGTACTTC
V: TRBV6-2/TRBV6-3; D: NA; J: TRBJ1-1; size: NA; CDR3: CASISRGNTEAFF; DNA: TGTGCCAGCATCTCAAGGGGGAACACTGAAGCTTTCTTT
V: TRBV9; D: TRBD1; J: TRBJ2-2; size: NA; CDR3: CASSVNRDRVPTGGRNTGELFF; DNA: TGTGCCAGCAGCGTAAACCGGGACAGGGTTCCTACAGGGGGCAGGAACACCGGGGAGCTGTTTTTT
V: TRBV29-1; D: TRBD1; J: TRBJ1-1; size: NA; CDR3: CSGNRGLGTEAFF; DNA: TGCAGCGGGAACAGGGGATTGGGGACTGAAGCTTTCTTT
V: TRBV18; D: NA; J: TRBJ2-5; size: NA; CDR3: CASSPTSRSYQETQYF; DNA: TGTGCCAGCTCACCAACTTCTAGGTCGTACCAAGAGACCCAGTACTTC
V: TRBV9; D: NA; J: TRBJ2-3; size: NA; CDR3: CASSVDSQSSDTQYF; DNA: TGTGCCAGCAGCGTGGACAGTCAGTCGTCAGATACGCAGTATTTT
V: TRBV15; D: NA; J: TRBJ2-3; size: NA; CDR3: CATSKARGDTQYF; DNA: TGTGCCACCAGCAAGGCTAGGGGAGATACGCAGTATTTT
V: TRBV7-2; D: NA; J: TRBJ2-3; size: NA; CDR3: CASSFRSTQYF; DNA: TGTGCCAGCAGCTTTCGGAGCACGCAGTATTTT
V: TRBV20-1; D: TRBD2; J: TRBJ2-4; size: few; CDR3: CSASGTSGTGTKNIQYF; DNA: TGCAGTGCTTCCGGGACTAGCGGGACAGGTACCAAAAACATTCAGTACTTC
V: TRBV7-6; D: TRBD1; J: TRBJ2-7; size: once; CDR3: CASSPTGTGFTYEQYF; DNA: TGTGCCAGCAGCCCAACCGGGACAGGGTTCACCTACGAGCAGTACTTC
V: TRBV7-8; D: NA; J: TRBJ2-7; size: NA; CDR3: CASSPHLRGGTYEQYF; DNA: TGTGCCAGCAGCCCACACCTGAGAGGCGGGACCTACGAGCAGTACTTC
V: TRBV7-9; D: TRBD1; J: TRBJ1-2; size: NA; CDR3: CASSLGGGHGYTF; DNA: TGTGCCAGCAGCTTAGGAGGGGGCCATGGCTACACCTTC
V: TRBV5-1; D: TRBD2; J: TRBJ2-3; size: NA; CDR3: CASSFIAGGPSSTDTQYF; DNA: TGCGCCAGCAGCTTTATAGCGGGGGGGCCCTCTAGCACAGATACGCAGTATTTT
V: TRBV5-1; D: TRBD2; J: TRBJ2-5; size: few; CDR3: CASSSGLGTETQYF; DNA: TGCGCCAGCAGTTCCGGACTAGGAACAGAGACCCAGTACTTC
V: TRBV6-5; D: TRBD1; J: TRBJ1-1; size: NA; CDR3: CASSLTGDPNTEAFF; DNA: TGTGCCAGCAGTTTAACAGGGGACCCGAACACTGAAGCTTTCTTT
V: TRBV29-1; D: NA; J: TRBJ2-5; size: NA; CDR3: CSGARVQETQYF; DNA: TGCAGCGGTGCTCGGGTCCAAGAGACCCAGTACTTC
V: TRBV7-9; D: NA; J: TRBJ2-5; size: NA; CDR3: CASSLATGLEETQYF; DNA: TGTGCCAGCAGCTTAGCCACAGGATTGGAAGAGACCCAGTACTTC
V: TRBV4-2; D: TRBD1; J: TRBJ2-5; size: NA; CDR3: CASSHELDRGEETQYF; DNA: TGTGCCAGCAGTCACGAACTAGACAGGGGCGAAGAGACCCAGTACTTC
V: TRBV4-1; D: TRBD2; J: TRBJ2-3; size: few; CDR3: CASSQGVASGSTDTQYF; DNA: TGCGCCAGCAGCCAAGGGGTGGCTAGCGGGAGCACAGATACGCAGTATTTT
V: TRBV7-2; D: NA; J: TRBJ1-4; size: NA; CDR3: CASSLATGLSTEKLFF; DNA: TGTGCCAGCAGCTTAGCTACGGGACTCTCTACGGAAAAACTGTTTTTT